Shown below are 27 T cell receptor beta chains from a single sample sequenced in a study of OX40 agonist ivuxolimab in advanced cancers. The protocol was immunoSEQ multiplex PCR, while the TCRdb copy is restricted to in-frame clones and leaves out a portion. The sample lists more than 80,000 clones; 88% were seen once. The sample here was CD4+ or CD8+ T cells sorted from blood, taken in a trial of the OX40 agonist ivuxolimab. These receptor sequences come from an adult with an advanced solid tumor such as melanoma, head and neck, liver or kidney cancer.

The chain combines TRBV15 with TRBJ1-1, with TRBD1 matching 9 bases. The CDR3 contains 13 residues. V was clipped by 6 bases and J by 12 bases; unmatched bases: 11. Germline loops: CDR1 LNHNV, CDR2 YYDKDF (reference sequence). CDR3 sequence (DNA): TGTGCCACCAGTAAAAACTGGGACAGGGAAACTTTCTTT. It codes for CATSKNWDRETFF. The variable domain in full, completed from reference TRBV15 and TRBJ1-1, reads DAMVIQNPRYQVTQFGKPVTLSCSQTLNHNVMYWYQQKSSQAPKLLFHYYDKDFNNEADTPDNFQSRRPNTSFCFLDIRSPGLGDTAMYLCATSKNWDRETFFGQGTRLTVV.

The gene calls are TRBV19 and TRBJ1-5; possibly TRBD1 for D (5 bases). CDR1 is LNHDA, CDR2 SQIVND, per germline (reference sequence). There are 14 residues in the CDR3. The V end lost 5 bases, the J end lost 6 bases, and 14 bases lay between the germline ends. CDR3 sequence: CASSPTGQGQPQHF. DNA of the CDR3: TGTGCCAGTAGTCCGACGGGGCAGGGTCAGCCCCAGCATTTT. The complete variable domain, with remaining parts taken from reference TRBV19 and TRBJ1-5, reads DGGITQSPKYLFRKEGQNVTLSCEQNLNHDAMYWYRQDPGQGLRLIYYSQIVNDFQKGDIAEGYSVSREKKESFPLTVTSAQKNPTAFYLCASSPTGQGQPQHFGDGTRLSIL.

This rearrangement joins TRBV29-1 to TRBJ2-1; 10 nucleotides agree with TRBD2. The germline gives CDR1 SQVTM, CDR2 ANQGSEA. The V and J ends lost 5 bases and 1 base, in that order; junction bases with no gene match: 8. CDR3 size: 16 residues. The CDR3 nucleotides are TGCAGCGTTACCGGGTTAGCGGGAGGTTCCTACAATGAGCAGTTCTTC. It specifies CSVTGLAGGSYNEQFF.

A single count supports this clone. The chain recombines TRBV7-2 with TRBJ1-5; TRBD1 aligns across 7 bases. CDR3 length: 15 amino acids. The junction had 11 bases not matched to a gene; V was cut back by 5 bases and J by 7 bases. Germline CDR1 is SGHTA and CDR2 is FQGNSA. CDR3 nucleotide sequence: TGTGCCAGCAGCCCGTCGACCGGGACAGAGCAGCCCCAGCATTTT. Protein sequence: CASSPSTGTEQPQHF.

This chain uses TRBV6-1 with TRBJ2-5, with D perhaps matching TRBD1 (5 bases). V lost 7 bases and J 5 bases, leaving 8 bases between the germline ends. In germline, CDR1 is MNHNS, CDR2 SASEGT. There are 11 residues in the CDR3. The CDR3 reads CASTKGETQYF. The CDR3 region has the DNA TGTGCCAGCACCAAGGGGGAGACCCAGTACTTC.

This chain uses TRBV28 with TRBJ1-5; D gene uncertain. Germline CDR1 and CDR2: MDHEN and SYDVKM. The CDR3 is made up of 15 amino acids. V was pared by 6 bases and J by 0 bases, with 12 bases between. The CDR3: CASRFGSNSNQPQHF. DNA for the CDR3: TGTGCCAGCAGATTTGGGTCCAATAGCAATCAGCCCCAGCATTTT.

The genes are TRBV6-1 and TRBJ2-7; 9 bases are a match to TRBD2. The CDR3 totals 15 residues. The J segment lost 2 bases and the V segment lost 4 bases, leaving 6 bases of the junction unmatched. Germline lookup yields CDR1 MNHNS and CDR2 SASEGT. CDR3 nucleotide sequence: TGTGCCAGCAGTGCTAGGGCTAGCGGGACCTACGAGCAGTACTTC. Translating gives CASSARASGTYEQYF.

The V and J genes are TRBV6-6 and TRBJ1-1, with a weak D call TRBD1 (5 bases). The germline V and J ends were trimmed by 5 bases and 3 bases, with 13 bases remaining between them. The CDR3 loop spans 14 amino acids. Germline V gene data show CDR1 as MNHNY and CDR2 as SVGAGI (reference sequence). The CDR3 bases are TGTGCCAGCAGTGCGGGGGGGAGGGACACTGAAGCTTTCTTT. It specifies CASSAGGRDTEAFF.

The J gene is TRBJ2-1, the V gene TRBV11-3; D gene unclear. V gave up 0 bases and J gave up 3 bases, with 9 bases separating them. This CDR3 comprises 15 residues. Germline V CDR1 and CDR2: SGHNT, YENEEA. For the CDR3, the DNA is TGTGCCAGCAGCTTAGATCATGCAGGCTACAATGAGCAGTTCTTC. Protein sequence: CASSLDHAGYNEQFF.

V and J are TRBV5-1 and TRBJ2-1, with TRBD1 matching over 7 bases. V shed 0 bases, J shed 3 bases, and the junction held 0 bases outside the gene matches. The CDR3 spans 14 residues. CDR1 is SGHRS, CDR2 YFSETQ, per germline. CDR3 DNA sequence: TGCGCCAGCAGCTTGGGACAGGGCTACAATGAGCAGTTCTTC. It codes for CASSLGQGYNEQFF.

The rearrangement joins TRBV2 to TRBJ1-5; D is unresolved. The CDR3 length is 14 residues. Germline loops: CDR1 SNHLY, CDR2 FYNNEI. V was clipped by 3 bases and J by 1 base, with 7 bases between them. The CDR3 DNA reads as TGTGCCAGCAGTGACGCGTTAAGCAATCAGCCCCAGCATTTT. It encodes CASSDALSNQPQHF.

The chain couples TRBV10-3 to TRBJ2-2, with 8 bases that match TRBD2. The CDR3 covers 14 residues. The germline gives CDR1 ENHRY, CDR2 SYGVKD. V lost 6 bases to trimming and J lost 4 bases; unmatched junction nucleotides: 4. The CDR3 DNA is TGTGCCATCAGCCCCGCGGGAGGCACCGGGGAGCTGTTTTTT. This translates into CAISPAGGTGELFF.

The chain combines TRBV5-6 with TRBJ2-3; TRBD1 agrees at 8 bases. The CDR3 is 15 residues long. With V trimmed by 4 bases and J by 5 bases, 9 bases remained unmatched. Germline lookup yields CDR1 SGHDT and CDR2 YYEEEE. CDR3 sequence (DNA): TGTGCCAGCAGCCCCTCAGGGGGCGCGGTAGATACGCAGTATTTT. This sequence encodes CASSPSGGAVDTQYF. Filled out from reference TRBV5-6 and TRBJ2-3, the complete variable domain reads DAGVTQSPTHLIKTRGQQVTLRCSPKSGHDTVSWYQQALGQGPQFIFQYYEEEERQRGNFPDRFSGHQFPNYSSELNVNALLLGDSALYLCASSPSGGAVDTQYFGPGTRLTVL.

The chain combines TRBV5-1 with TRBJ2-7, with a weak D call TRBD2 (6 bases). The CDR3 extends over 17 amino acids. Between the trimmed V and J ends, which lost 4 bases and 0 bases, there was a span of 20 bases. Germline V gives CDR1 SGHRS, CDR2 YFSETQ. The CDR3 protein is CASSPLTGTSGSYEQYF. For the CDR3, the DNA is TGCGCCAGCAGCCCGTTGACCGGGACTTCAGGCTCCTACGAGCAGTACTTC.

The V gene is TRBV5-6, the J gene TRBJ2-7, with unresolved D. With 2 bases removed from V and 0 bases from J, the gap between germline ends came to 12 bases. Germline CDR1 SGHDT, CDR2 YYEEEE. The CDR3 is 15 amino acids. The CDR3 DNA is TGTGCCAGCAGCTTTAGTCCGCGAAGCTCCTACGAGCAGTACTTC. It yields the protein CASSFSPRSSYEQYF. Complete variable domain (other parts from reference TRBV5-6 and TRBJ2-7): DAGVTQSPTHLIKTRGQQVTLRCSPKSGHDTVSWYQQALGQGPQFIFQYYEEEERQRGNFPDRFSGHQFPNYSSELNVNALLLGDSALYLCASSFSPRSSYEQYFGPGTRLTVT.

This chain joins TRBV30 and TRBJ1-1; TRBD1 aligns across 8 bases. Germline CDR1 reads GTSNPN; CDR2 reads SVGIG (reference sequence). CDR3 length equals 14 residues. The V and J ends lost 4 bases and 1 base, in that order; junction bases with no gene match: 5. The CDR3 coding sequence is TGTGCCTGGAATGCCGGGACAGGGAACACTGAAGCTTTCTTT. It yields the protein CAWNAGTGNTEAFF.

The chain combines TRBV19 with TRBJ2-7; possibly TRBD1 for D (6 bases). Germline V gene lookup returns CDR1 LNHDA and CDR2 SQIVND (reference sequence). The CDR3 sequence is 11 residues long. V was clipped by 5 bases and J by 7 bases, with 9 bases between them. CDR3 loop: CASSGQGEQYF. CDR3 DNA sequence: TGTGCCAGTAGTGGCCAGGGGGAGCAGTACTTC.

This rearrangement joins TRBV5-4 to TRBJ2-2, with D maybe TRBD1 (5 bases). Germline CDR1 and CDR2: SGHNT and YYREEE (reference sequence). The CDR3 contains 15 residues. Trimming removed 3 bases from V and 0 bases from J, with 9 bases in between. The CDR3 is CASSWTRANTGELFF. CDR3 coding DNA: TGTGCCAGCAGCTGGACACGGGCGAACACCGGGGAGCTGTTTTTT.

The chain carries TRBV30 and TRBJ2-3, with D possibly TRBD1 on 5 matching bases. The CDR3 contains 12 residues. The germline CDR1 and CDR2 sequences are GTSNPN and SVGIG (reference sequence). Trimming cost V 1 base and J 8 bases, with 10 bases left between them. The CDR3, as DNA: TGTGCCTGGAGTGGACAGAGAGGTACGCAGTATTTT. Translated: CAWSGQRGTQYF. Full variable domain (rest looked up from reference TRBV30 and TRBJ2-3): SQTIHQWPATLVQPVGSPLSLECTVEGTSNPNLYWYRQAAGRGLQLLFYSVGIGQISSEVPQNLSASRPQDRQFILSSKKLLLSDSGFYLCAWSGQRGTQYFGPGTRLTVL.

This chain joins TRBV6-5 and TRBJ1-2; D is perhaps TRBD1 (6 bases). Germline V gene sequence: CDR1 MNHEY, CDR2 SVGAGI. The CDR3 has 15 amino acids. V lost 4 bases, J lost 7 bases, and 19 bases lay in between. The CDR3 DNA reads TGTGCCAGCAGTTCCGCCGGGACAAAGATCAGTGGCTACACCTTC. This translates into CASSSAGTKISGYTF.

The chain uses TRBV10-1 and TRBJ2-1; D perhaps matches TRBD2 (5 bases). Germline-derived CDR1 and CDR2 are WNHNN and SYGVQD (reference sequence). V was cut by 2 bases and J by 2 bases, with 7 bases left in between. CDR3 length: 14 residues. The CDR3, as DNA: TGCGCCAGCAGTGAGAGAGGGACCTACAATGAGCAGTTCTTC. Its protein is CASSERGTYNEQFF.

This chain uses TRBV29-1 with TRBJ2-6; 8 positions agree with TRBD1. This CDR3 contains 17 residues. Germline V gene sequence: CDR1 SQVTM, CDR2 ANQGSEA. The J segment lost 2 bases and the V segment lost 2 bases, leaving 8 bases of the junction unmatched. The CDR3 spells CSVESRQGIPGANVLTF. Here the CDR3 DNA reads TGCAGCGTTGAATCTCGACAGGGGATTCCTGGGGCCAACGTCCTGACTTTC.

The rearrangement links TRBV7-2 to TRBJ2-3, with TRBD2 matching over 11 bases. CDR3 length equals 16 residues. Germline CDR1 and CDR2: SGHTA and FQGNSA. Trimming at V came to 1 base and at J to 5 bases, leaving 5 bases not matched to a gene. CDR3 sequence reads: CASSLVRTSGGDTQYF. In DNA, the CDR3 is TGTGCCAGCAGCTTAGTCCGTACTAGCGGGGGAGATACGCAGTATTTT.

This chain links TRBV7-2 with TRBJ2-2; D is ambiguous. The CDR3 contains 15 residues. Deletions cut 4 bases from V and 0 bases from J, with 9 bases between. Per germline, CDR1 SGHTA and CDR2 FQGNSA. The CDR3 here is CASSYRVPNTGELFF. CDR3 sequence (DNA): TGTGCCAGCAGCTACCGGGTTCCGAACACCGGGGAGCTGTTTTTT.

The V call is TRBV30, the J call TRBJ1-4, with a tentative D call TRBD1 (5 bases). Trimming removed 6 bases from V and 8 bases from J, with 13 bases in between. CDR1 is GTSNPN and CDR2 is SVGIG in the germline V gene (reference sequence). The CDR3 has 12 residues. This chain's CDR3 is CACNFGGEKLFF. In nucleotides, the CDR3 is TGTGCCTGTAACTTCGGGGGGGAAAAACTGTTTTTT.

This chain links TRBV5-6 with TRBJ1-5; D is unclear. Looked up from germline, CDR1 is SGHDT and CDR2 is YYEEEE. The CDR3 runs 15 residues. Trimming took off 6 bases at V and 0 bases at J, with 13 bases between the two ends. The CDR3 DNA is TGTGCCAGCACGATCTTCAGTGGTAGCAATCAGCCCCAGCATTTT. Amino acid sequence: CASTIFSGSNQPQHF.

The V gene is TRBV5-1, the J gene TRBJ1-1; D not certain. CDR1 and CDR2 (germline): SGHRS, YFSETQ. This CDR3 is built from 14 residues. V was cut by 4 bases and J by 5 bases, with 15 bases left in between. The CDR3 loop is CASSAEGMRTEAFF. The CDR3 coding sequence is TGCGCCAGCAGCGCCGAAGGGATGAGGACTGAAGCTTTCTTT.